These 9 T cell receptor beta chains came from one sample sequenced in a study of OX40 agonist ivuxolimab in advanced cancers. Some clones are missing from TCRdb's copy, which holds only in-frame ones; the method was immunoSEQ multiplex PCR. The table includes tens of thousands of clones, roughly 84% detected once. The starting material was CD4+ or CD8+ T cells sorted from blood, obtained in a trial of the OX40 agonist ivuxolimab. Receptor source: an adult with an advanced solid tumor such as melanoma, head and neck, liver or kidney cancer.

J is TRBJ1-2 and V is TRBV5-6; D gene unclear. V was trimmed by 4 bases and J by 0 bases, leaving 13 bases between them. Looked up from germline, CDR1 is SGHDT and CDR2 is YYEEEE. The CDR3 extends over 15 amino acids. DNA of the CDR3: TGTGCCAGCAGCCCCGGGAATCTAGCTAACTATGGCTACACCTTC. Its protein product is CASSPGNLANYGYTF.

DNA for the CDR3: TGTGCCAGCTCACCTTCAGGGGTGGGCACTGAAGCTTTCTTT. Encoded protein: CASSPSGVGTEAFF. J is TRBJ1-1 and V is TRBV18; the D gene is possibly TRBD1 (6 bases). The CDR3 has 14 amino acids. V lost 3 bases and J lost 4, with 12 bases in between. Germline CDR1 and CDR2: KGHSH and LQKENI.

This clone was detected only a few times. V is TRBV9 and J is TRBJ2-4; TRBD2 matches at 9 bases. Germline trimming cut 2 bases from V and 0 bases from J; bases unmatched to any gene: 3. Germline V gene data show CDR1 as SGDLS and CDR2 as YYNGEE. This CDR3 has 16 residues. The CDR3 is CASSVSGGLAKNIQYF. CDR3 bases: TGTGCCAGCAGCGTCAGCGGGGGGCTAGCCAAAAACATTCAGTACTTC.

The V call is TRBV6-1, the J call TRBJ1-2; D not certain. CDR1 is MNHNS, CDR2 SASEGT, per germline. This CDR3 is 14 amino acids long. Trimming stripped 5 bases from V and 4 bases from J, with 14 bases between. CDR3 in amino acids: CASSRLTRSYGYTF. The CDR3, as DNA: TGTGCCAGCAGTCGGCTAACACGGAGCTATGGCTACACCTTC.

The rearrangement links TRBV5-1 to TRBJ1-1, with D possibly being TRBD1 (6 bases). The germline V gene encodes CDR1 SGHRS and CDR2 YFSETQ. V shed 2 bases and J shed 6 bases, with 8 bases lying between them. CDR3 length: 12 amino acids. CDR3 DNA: TGCGCCAGCAGCTTCCAGGGGCCTGAAGCTTTCTTT. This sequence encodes CASSFQGPEAFF.

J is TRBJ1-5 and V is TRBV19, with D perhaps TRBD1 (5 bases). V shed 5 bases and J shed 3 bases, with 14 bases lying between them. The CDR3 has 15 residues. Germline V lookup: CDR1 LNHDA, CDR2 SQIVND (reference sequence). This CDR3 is CASSPDSSFNQPQHF. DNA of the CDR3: TGTGCCAGTAGTCCCGACAGTTCGTTCAATCAGCCCCAGCATTTT.

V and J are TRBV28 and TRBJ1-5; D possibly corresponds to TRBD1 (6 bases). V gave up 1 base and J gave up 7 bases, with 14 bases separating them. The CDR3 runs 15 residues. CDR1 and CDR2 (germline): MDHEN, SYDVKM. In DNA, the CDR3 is TGTGCCAGCAGTTTATACAGGGAATTACGACAGCCCCAGCATTTT. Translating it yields CASSLYRELRQPQHF.

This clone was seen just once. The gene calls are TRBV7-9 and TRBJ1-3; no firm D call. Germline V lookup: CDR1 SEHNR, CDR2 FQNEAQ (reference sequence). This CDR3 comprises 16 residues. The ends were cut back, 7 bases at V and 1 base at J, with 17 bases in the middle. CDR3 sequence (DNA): TGTGCCAGCATCCCCCCGGGGTCACGATCTGGAAACACCATATATTTT. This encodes CASIPPGSRSGNTIYF.

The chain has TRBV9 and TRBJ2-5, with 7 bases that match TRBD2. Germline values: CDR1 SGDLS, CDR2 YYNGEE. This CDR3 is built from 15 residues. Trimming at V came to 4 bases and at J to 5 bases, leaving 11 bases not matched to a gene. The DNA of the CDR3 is TGTGCCAGCAGCCCCCTGGGGGGGAGGATGGAGACCCAGTACTTC. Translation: CASSPLGGRMETQYF.